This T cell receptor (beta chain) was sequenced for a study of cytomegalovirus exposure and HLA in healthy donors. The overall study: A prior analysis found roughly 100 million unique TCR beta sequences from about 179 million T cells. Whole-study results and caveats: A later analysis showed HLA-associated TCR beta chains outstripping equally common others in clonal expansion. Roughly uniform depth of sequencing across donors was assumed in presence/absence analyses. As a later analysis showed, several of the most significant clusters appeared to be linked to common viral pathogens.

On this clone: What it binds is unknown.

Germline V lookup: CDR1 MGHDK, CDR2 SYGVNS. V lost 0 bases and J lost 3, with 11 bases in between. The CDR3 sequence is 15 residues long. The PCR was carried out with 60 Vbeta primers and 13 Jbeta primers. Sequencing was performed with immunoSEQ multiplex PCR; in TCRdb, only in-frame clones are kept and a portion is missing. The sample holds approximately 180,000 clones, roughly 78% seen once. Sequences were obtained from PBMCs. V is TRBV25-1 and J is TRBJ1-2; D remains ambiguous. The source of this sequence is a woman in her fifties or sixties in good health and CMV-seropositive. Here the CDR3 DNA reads TGTGCCAGCAGTGAATATTACCCGGGTGACTATGGCTACACCTTC. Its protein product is CASSEYYPGDYGYTF.